This T cell receptor beta chain is from a study of T-cell reconstitution after alpha-beta-depleted transplantation in children. Germline V gene data show CDR1 as SGHKS and CDR2 as YYEKEE (reference sequence). V was pared by 0 bases and J by 2 bases, with 11 bases between. CDR3 length: 16 residues. Using unique molecular identifiers, the investigators prepared the TCRbeta library. TCRdb re-analysed the PCR reads in MiXCR, keeping a single row per CDR3 protein. Of approximately 3,000 distinct CDR3 sequences in the sample, 28% are singletons; the top ten hold 55% to 65%. This clonotype was found many times. Its cognate antigen is unknown. Study outcomes and limitations: Recipient T cells and thymic progenitors that survived were the source of the high TCRbeta diversity seen at day 60 in some patients. After transplant, at about two months, alpha-beta T cells were reportedly derived from several hundred expanded graft clones. Among T cells one year after transplant, newly produced cells accounted for most counts and diversity.

This specimen consisted of PBMCs, mostly from graft donor cells, obtained 60 days after TCRalphabeta/CD19-depleted stem cell transplant. V usage is TRBV5-5 and J usage is TRBJ1-4, with unresolved D. This receptor was identified in a male patient between 2 and 15 years old who had a stem cell transplant for acute myeloid leukemia, so the T cells may come from the graft donor. CDR3 loop: CASSLASGSTNEKLFF. The CDR3, as DNA: TGTGCCAGCAGCTTGGCGAGCGGGTCCACTAATGAAAAACTGTTTTTT.